The 18 T cell receptor beta chains reported below all come from one sample, sequenced in a study of cytomegalovirus exposure and HLA in healthy donors. The PCR had 60 Vbeta and 13 Jbeta primers. Here immunoSEQ multiplex PCR was the method, and the copy in TCRdb shows in-frame clones only, minus some. The sample lists 110,000 to 150,000 clones, around 10% seen once, with approximately 1.8% in the top ten. The material sequenced was PBMCs. Receptor source: a male donor in good health and CMV-seronegative.

The V gene is TRBV7-9, the J gene TRBJ2-3; no firm D call. Germline CDR1 is SEHNR and CDR2 is FQNEAQ (reference sequence). The V end lost 4 bases, the J end lost 0 bases, and 14 bases lay between the germline ends. The CDR3 consists of 16 residues. In DNA, the CDR3 is TGTGCCAGCAGCTATTTTCGTTTAGAGAGCACAGATACGCAGTATTTT. It is translated as CASSYFRLESTDTQYF. Full variable domain (rest looked up from reference TRBV7-9 and TRBJ2-3): DTGVSQNPRHKITKRGQNVTFRCDPISEHNRLYWYRQTLGQGPEFLTYFQNEAQLEKSRLLSDRFSAERPKGSFSTLEIQRTEQGDSAMYLCASSYFRLESTDTQYFGPGTRLTVL.

This clone has more than one count but fewer than ten. The chain links TRBV6-5 to TRBJ1-2, with D maybe TRBD1 (5 bases). V was shortened by 0 bases and J by 6 bases, with 8 bases between the two germline ends. This CDR3 contains 13 residues. In germline, CDR1 is MNHEY, CDR2 SVGAGI. The CDR3 is CASSYSGRDGYTF. The CDR3, as DNA: TGTGCCAGCAGTTACTCGGGGCGTGATGGCTACACCTTC.

This chain connects TRBV5-4 to TRBJ2-5; TRBD2 aligns across 12 bases. The CDR3 loop spans 18 amino acids. J was trimmed by 1 base and V by 0 bases; bases with no gene match: 7. Germline assignment: CDR1 SGHNT and CDR2 YYREEE (reference sequence). The CDR3 coding sequence is TGTGCCAGCAGCTTGGGTTCTAGCGGGGGGGCGCCCCAAGAGACCCAGTACTTC. Translated, it gives CASSLGSSGGAPQETQYF.

This clone has more than one count but fewer than ten. The chain's CDR3 is CATSRDLLLNYGYTF. CDR3 in DNA: TGTGCCACCAGCAGAGATCTGTTACTGAACTATGGCTACACCTTC. The chain employs TRBV15 and TRBJ1-2; D is unresolved. Germline values: CDR1 LNHNV, CDR2 YYDKDF (reference sequence). This CDR3 has 15 residues. With 0 bases removed from V and 2 bases from J, the gap between germline ends came to 10 bases.

The sample holds a few counts of this clone. CDR3 in amino acids: CASSQRSGTRETQYF. CDR3 DNA sequence: TGTGCCAGCAGCCAACGATCCGGGACTAGGGAGACCCAGTACTTC. V is TRBV14 and J is TRBJ2-5, with 8 bases that match TRBD2. The CDR3 has 15 amino acids. Germline V gene sequence: CDR1 SGHDN, CDR2 FVKESK. With 2 bases clipped from V and 5 bases from J, the junction kept 7 bases outside the gene matches.

The V and J genes are TRBV7-9 and TRBJ2-1; 7 nucleotides match TRBD1. CDR1 is SEHNR, CDR2 FQNEAQ, per germline (reference sequence). This CDR3 is built from 12 residues. V lost 4 bases, J lost 12 bases, and 6 bases stayed unmatched. CDR3 DNA sequence: TGTGCCAGCAGCTCGACAGGGCAGGCGCAGTTCTTC. Its protein product is CASSSTGQAQFF. Full variable domain (remainder filled in from reference TRBV7-9 and TRBJ2-1): DTGVSQNPRHKITKRGQNVTFRCDPISEHNRLYWYRQTLGQGPEFLTYFQNEAQLEKSRLLSDRFSAERPKGSFSTLEIQRTEQGDSAMYLCASSSTGQAQFFGPGTRLTVL.

In its sample, this clone was seen a few times. This CDR3 is also generated by other DNA sequences in the sample. The chain is built from TRBV2 and TRBJ1-1, with a weak D call TRBD1 (5 bases). V lost 6 bases and J 2 bases, leaving 10 bases between the germline ends. Germline CDR1 reads SNHLY; CDR2 reads FYNNEI. CDR3 length equals 13 residues. This CDR3 reads CASRGGENTEAFF. In DNA, the CDR3 is TGTGCCAGCAGAGGAGGGGAAAACACTGAAGCTTTCTTT.

V gene TRBV5-4 combines with J gene TRBJ2-7; the match to TRBD2 covers 10 bases. Germline CDR1 SGHNT, CDR2 YYREEE (reference sequence). J lost 6 bases, V lost 0 bases, and 9 bases had no gene match. CDR3 length: 16 residues. CDR3 sequence: CASSLGLAGEGVEQYF. DNA for the CDR3: TGTGCCAGCAGCTTGGGACTAGCGGGCGAGGGGGTCGAGCAGTACTTC.

V and J are TRBV5-1 and TRBJ1-3; no firm D call. V was clipped by 0 bases and J by 2 bases, with 12 bases between them. CDR1 and CDR2 (germline): SGHRS, YFSETQ. This CDR3 is 16 amino acids long. CDR3 loop: CASSLDEGYTGNTIYF. In nucleotides, the CDR3 is TGCGCCAGCAGCTTGGACGAGGGATATACTGGAAACACCATATATTTT.

This clone was found a few times. The rearrangement joins TRBV18 to TRBJ1-6, with D perhaps TRBD1 (5 bases). The CDR3 spans 17 residues. Per the germline V gene, CDR1 is KGHSH and CDR2 is LQKENI. V lost 5 bases and J lost 1, with 15 bases in between. The CDR3 loop is CASSAADRGSYNSPLHF. CDR3 bases: TGTGCCAGCTCAGCCGCCGACAGAGGATCCTATAATTCACCCCTCCACTTT.

This clone has just a few counts. The gene calls are TRBV4-3 and TRBJ2-1, with 7 bases matching TRBD2. Germline CDR1 reads LGHNA; CDR2 reads YSLEER. The CDR3 contains 16 residues. With V trimmed by 0 bases and J by 7 bases, 9 bases remained unmatched. As DNA, the CDR3 is TGCGCCAGCAGCCAAGATGGGGCGGGAGTCGGAAATGAGCAGTTCTTC. Protein sequence: CASSQDGAGVGNEQFF.

This clone was observed a few times. The V gene is TRBV4-2, the J gene TRBJ1-3; no clear D gene. Germline V gene lookup returns CDR1 LGHNA and CDR2 YNFKEQ. The CDR3 length is 15 residues. V was cut by 0 bases and J by 0 bases, with 6 bases left in between. The CDR3 sequence is CASSQEQSSGNTIYF. As DNA, the CDR3 is TGTGCCAGCAGCCAAGAACAGAGCTCTGGAAACACCATATATTTT.

J is TRBJ1-2 and V is TRBV9; the match to TRBD1 covers 9 bases. The CDR3 is made up of 16 amino acids. Germline V lookup: CDR1 SGDLS, CDR2 YYNGEE. The ends lost 0 bases at V and 4 bases at J; junction bases unmatched: 7. CDR3: CASSVGDREALYGYTF. The CDR3 DNA follows: TGTGCCAGCAGCGTAGGGGACAGGGAAGCCCTCTATGGCTACACCTTC.

The J gene is TRBJ1-2, the V gene TRBV28; D gene uncertain. Looked up from germline, CDR1 is MDHEN and CDR2 is SYDVKM. Trimming cost V 11 bases and J 2 bases, with 15 bases left between them. The CDR3 loop spans 13 amino acids. This chain's CDR3 is CAVQTMANYGYTF. The CDR3 nucleotides are TGTGCCGTCCAAACCATGGCCAACTATGGCTACACCTTC.

V usage is TRBV19 and J usage is TRBJ2-1; tentatively, D is TRBD1 (5 bases). Germline V gene lookup returns CDR1 LNHDA and CDR2 SQIVND (reference sequence). This CDR3 contains 16 residues. Deletions cut 2 bases from V and 0 bases from J, with 11 bases between. CDR3 sequence: CASSISWQGSYNEQFF. The CDR3 nucleotides are TGTGCCAGTAGTATAAGTTGGCAGGGCTCCTACAATGAGCAGTTCTTC.

This clone has only a few counts. This sequence joins TRBV5-1 and TRBJ1-4; D gene uncertain. This CDR3 spans 13 amino acids. V was shortened by 2 bases and J by 2 bases, with 4 bases between the two germline ends. The germline V gene encodes CDR1 SGHRS and CDR2 YFSETQ. The CDR3 is CASSFQTNEKLFF. CDR3 coding DNA: TGCGCCAGCAGCTTCCAGACTAATGAAAAACTGTTTTTT.

The rearrangement links TRBV9 to TRBJ1-2, with no clear D. The CDR3 is made up of 13 amino acids. Looked up from germline, CDR1 is SGDLS and CDR2 is YYNGEE. V lost 0 bases and J 3 bases, leaving 6 bases between the germline ends. Here the CDR3 reads CASSVGRDYGYTF. CDR3 nucleotide sequence: TGTGCCAGCAGCGTAGGGCGGGACTATGGCTACACCTTC.

This clone was observed a few times. CDR3 nucleotide sequence: TGTGCCAGCAGCTTCGGGTTGACCTACGAGCAGTACTTC. Protein sequence: CASSFGLTYEQYF. The V gene is TRBV11-2, the J gene TRBJ2-7; D remains ambiguous. The CDR3 extends over 13 amino acids. V was cut by 3 bases and J by 2 bases, with 8 bases left in between. Germline V gene data show CDR1 as SGHAT and CDR2 as FQNNGV.